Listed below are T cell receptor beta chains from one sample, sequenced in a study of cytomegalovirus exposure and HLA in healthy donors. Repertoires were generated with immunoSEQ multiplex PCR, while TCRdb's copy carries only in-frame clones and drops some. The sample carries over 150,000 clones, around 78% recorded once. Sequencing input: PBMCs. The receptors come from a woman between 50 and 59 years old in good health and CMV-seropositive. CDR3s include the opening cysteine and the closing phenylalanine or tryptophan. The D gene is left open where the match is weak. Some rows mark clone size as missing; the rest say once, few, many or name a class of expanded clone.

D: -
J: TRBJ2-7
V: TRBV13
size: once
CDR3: CARGWRVSYEQYF
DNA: TGTGCCAGGGGATGGAGGGTCTCCTACGAGCAGTACTTC

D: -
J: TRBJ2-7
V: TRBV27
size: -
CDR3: CASTSDRGKSYEQYF
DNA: TGTGCCAGCACCTCAGATCGGGGGAAGTCCTACGAGCAGTACTTC

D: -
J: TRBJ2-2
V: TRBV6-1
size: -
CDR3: CASTRDTGELFF
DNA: TGTGCCAGCACCAGGGACACCGGGGAGCTGTTTTTT

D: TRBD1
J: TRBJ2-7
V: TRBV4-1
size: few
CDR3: CASSQASATGAYEQYF
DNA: TGCGCCAGCAGCCAAGCATCGGCGACAGGGGCCTACGAGCAGTACTTC

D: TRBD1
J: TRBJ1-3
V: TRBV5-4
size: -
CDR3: CASSLGPGQGSNTIYF
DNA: TGTGCCAGCAGCTTGGGCCCGGGACAGGGAAGCAACACCATATATTTT

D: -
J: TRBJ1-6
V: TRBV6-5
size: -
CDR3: CASSGRNGDSPLHF
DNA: TGTGCCAGCAGCGGACGAAACGGGGATTCACCCCTCCACTTT

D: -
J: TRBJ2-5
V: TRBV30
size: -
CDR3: CAWGLQETQYF
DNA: TGTGCCTGGGGACTACAAGAGACCCAGTACTTC

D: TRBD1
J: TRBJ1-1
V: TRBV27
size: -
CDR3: CASSLGQLAEAFF
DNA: TGTGCCAGCAGTTTGGGACAGCTGGCTGAAGCTTTCTTT

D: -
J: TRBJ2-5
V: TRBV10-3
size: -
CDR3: CAIRSQGMGETQYF
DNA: TGTGCCATCAGGTCACAGGGTATGGGAGAGACCCAGTACTTC

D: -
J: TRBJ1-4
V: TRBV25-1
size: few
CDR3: CASSEGGGREKLFF
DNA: TGTGCCAGCAGTGAAGGGGGGGGCAGGGAAAAACTGTTTTTT

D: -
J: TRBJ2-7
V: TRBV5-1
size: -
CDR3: CASSYDSYEQYF
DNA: TGCGCCAGCAGCTATGACAGCTACGAGCAGTACTTC

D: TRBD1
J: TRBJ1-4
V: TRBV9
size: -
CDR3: CASSGDREGEKLFF
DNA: TGTGCCAGCAGCGGCGACAGGGAAGGAGAAAAACTGTTTTTT

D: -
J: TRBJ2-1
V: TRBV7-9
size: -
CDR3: CASIREWQSPEQFF
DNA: TGTGCCAGCATCAGGGAATGGCAGTCACCTGAGCAGTTCTTC

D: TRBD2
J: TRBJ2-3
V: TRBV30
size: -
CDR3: CAWTAPSAGASTDTQYF
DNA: TGTGCCTGGACTGCCCCGTCAGCGGGGGCCTCCACAGATACGCAGTATTTT

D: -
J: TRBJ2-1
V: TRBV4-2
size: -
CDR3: CASSQDLVTYNEQFF
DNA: TGTGCCAGCAGCCAAGACCTAGTCACCTACAATGAGCAGTTCTTC

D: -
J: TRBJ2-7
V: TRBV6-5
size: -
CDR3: CASSTRLRPIWQYF
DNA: TGTGCCAGCAGTACTCGTCTTCGCCCAATTTGGCAGTACTTC

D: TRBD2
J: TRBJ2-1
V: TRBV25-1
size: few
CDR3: CASSDWASGGDQQFF
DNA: TGTGCCAGCAGTGATTGGGCTAGCGGGGGCGACCAGCAGTTCTTC

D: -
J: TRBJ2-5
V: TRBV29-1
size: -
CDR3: CSVEGGHWRYEAKTQYF
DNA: TGCAGCGTTGAAGGCGGCCATTGGCGGTATGAAGCGAAGACCCAGTACTTC

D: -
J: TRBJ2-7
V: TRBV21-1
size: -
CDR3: CASSMARQASHEQYF
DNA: TGTGCCAGCAGCATGGCGCGACAGGCAAGTCACGAGCAGTACTTC

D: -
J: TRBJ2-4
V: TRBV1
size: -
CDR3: CTSSQARLLAKNIQYF
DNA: TGCACCAGCAGCCAAGCCCGACTTCTAGCCAAAAACATTCAGTACTTC

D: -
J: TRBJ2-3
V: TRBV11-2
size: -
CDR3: CASSPGLGETDTQYF
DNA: TGTGCCAGCAGCCCGGGTCTAGGGGAAACAGATACGCAGTATTTT

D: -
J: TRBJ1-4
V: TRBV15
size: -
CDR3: CATSRDGRADEKLFF
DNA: TGTGCCACCAGCAGAGACGGGAGGGCCGATGAAAAACTGTTTTTT

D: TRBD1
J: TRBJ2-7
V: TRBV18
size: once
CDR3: CASSLRDRVSYEQYF
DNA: TGTGCCAGCTCTCTCCGGGACAGGGTATCCTACGAGCAGTACTTC

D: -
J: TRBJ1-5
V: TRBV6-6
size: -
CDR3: CASRPRDIRNQPQHF
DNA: TGTGCCAGCAGACCCCGGGACATACGCAATCAGCCCCAGCATTTT

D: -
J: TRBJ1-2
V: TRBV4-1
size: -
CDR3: CASSRMFLTGNYGYTF
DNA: TGCGCCAGCAGCCGGATGTTCTTAACAGGGAACTATGGCTACACCTTC